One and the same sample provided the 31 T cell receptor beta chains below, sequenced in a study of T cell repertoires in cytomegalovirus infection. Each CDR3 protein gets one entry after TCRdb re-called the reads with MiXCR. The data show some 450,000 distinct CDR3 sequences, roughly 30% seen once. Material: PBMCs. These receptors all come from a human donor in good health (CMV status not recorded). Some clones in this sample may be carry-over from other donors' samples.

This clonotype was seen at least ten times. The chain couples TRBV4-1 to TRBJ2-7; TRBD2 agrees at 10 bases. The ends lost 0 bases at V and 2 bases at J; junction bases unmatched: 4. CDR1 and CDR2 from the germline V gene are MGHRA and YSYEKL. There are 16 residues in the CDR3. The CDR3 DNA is TGCGCCAGCAGCCAAGATAGCGGGGGGACCCCCTACGAGCAGTACTTC. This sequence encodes CASSQDSGGTPYEQYF.

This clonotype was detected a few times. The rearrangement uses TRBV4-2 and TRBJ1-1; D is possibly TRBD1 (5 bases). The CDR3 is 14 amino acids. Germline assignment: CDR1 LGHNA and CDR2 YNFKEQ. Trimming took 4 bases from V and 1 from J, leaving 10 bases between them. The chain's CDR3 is CASSPGPPNTEAFF. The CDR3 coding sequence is TGTGCCAGCAGCCCGGGACCCCCGAACACTGAAGCTTTCTTT.

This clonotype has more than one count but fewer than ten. The CDR3 sequence: CASSLADKIRETQYF. The CDR3 DNA is TGTGCCAGCAGTTTAGCGGATAAAATACGAGAGACCCAGTACTTC. This chain links TRBV12-3 or TRBV12-4 with TRBJ2-5; D call uncertain. The CDR3 is made up of 15 amino acids. The germline V and J ends were trimmed by 0 bases and 4 bases, with 12 bases remaining between them.

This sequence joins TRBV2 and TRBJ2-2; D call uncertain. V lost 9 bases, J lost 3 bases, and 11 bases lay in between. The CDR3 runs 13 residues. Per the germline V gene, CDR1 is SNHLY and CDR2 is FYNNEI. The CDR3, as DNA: TGTGCCAGTCTTACCGGATACACCGGGGAGCTGTTTTTT. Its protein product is CASLTGYTGELFF.

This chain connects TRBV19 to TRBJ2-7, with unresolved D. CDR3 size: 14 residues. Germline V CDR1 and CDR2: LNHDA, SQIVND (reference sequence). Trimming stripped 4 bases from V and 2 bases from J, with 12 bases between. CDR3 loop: CASSTSEVPYEQYF. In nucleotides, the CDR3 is TGTGCCAGTAGTACGTCAGAGGTTCCCTACGAGCAGTACTTC.

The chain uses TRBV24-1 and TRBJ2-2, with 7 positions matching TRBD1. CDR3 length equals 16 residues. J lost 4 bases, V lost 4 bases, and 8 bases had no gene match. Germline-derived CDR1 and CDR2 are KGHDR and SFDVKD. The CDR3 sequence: CATSERDSTFTGELFF. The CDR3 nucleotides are TGTGCCACCAGTGAGAGGGACAGTACGTTCACCGGGGAGCTGTTTTTT.

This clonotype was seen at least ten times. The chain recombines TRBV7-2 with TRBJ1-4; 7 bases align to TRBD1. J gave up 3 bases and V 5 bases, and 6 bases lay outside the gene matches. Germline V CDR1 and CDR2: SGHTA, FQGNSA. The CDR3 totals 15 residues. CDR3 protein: CASSDRQGANEKLFF. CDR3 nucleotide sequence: TGTGCCAGCAGCGACCGACAGGGAGCTAATGAAAAACTGTTTTTT.

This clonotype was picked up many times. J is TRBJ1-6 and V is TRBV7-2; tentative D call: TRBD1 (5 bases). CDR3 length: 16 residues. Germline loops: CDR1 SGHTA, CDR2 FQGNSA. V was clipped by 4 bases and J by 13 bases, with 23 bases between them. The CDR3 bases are TGTGCCAGCAGCTCTTACACCGGGACCGCGCGTAGCCCCCTCCACTTT. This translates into CASSSYTGTARSPLHF.

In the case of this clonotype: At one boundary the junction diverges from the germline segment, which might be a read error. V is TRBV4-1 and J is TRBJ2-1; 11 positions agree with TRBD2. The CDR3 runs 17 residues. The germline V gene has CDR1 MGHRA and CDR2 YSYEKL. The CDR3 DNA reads TGTGCCAGCAGCCAAGATCACCTAGCGGGGGGCAACAATGAGCAGTTCTTC. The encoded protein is CASSQDHLAGGNNEQFF.

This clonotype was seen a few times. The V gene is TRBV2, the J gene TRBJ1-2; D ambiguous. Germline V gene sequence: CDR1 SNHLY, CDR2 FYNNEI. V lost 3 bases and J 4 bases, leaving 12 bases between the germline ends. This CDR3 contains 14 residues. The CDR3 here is CASSDSRYLYGYTF. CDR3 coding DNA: TGTGCCAGCAGTGATTCCAGGTACCTCTATGGCTACACCTTC.

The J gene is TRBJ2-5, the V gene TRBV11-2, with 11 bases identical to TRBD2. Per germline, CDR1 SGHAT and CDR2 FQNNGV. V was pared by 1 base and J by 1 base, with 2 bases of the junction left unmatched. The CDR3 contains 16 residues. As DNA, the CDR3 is TGTGCCAGCAGCTTAGGACTAGCGGGGCCCCAAGAGACCCAGTACTTC. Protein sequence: CASSLGLAGPQETQYF.

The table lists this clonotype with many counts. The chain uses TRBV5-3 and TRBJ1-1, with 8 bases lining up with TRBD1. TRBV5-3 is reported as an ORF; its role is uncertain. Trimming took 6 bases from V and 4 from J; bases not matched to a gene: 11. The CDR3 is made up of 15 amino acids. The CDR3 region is CARKGRGHRSTEAFF. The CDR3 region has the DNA TGTGCCAGAAAGGGCAGGGGGCATCGGAGCACTGAAGCTTTCTTT.

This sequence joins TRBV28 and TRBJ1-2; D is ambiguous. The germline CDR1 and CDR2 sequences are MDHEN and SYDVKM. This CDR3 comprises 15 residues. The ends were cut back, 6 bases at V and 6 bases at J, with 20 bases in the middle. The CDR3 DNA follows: TGTGCCAGCAGCCCCGGTTTACCCGGGGAACATGGCTACACCTTC. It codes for CASSPGLPGEHGYTF.

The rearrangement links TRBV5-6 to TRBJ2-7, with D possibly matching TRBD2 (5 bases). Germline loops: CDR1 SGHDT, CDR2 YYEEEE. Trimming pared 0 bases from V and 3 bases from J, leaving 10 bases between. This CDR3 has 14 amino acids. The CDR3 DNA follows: TGTGCCAGCAGCTTGGCGGGGTTCGACTACGAGCAGTACTTC. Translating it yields CASSLAGFDYEQYF.

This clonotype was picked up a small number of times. CDR3 amino acids: CSATSGGTRPWNEQFF. In DNA, the CDR3 is TGCAGTGCTACTAGCGGGGGCACAAGGCCTTGGAATGAGCAGTTCTTC. V and J are TRBV20-1 and TRBJ2-1, with 10 bases lining up with TRBD2. The CDR3 length is 16 residues. J lost 7 bases, V lost 4 bases, and 13 bases had no gene match. Germline V gene lookup returns CDR1 DFQATT and CDR2 SNEGSKA (reference sequence).

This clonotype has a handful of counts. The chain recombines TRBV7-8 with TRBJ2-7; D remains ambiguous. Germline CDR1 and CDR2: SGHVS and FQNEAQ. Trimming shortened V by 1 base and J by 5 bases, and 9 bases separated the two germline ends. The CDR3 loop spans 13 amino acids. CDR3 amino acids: CASSLEAPHEQYF. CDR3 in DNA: TGTGCCAGCAGCTTAGAGGCCCCCCACGAGCAGTACTTC.

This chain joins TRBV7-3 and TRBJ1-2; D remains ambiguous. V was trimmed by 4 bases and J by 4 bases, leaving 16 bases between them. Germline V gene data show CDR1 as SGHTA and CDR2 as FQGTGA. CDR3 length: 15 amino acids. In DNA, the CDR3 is TGTGCCAGCAGCTCTACGCCGGGAACTGGCTATGGCTACACCTTC. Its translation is CASSSTPGTGYGYTF.

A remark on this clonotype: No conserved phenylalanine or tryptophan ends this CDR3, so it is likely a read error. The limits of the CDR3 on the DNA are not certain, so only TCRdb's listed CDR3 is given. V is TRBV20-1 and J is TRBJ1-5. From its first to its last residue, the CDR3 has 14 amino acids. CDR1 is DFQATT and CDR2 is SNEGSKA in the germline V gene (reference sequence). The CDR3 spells CNAANSADHQPHHV.

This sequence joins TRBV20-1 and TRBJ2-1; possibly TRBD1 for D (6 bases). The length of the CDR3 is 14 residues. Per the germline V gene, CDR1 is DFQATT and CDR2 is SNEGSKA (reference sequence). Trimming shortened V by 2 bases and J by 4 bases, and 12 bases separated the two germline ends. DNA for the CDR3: TGCAGTGCTAGATCCGGGACACCATACAATGAGCAGTTCTTC. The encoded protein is CSARSGTPYNEQFF.

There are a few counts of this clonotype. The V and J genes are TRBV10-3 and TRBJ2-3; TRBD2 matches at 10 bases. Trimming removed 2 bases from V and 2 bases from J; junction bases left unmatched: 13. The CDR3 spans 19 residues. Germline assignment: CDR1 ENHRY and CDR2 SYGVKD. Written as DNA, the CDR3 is TGTGCCATCAGTGAGAGCCTAGCGGGGGCCGATGACCTCACAGATACGCAGTATTTT. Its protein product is CAISESLAGADDLTDTQYF.

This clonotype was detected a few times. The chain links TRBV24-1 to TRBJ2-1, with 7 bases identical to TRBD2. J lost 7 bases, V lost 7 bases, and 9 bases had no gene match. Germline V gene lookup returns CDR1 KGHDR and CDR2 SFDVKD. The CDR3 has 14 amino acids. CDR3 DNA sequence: TGTGCCACCAGATCGGGAGGACCTGGGAATGAGCAGTTCTTC. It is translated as CATRSGGPGNEQFF.

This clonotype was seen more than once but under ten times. The CDR3 sequence is CASSQAESGYEQYF. The CDR3 nucleotides read TGCGCCAGCAGCCAAGCAGAGTCAGGGTACGAGCAGTACTTC. V is TRBV4-1 and J is TRBJ2-7; D might be TRBD1 (5 bases). V lost 1 base and J 4 bases, leaving 11 bases between the germline ends. This CDR3 has 14 residues. Germline loops: CDR1 MGHRA, CDR2 YSYEKL.

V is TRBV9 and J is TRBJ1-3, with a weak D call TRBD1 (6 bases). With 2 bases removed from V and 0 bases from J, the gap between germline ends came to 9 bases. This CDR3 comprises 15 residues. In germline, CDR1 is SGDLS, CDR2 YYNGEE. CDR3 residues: CASSVTQGSGNTIYF. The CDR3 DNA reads TGTGCCAGCAGCGTGACACAGGGCTCTGGAAACACCATATATTTT.

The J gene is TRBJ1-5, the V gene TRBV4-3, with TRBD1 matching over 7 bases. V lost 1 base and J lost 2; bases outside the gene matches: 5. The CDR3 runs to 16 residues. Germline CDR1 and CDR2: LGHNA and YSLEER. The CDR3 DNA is TGCGCCAGCAGCCAAGCCTACGGACAGGGCAATCAGCCCCAGCATTTT. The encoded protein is CASSQAYGQGNQPQHF.

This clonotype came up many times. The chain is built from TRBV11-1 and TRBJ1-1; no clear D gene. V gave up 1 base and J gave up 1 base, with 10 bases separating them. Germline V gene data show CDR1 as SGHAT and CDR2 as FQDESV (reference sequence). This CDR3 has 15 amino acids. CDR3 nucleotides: TGTGCCAGCAGCTTAGATGGTGGATGGAACACTGAAGCTTTCTTT. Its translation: CASSLDGGWNTEAFF.

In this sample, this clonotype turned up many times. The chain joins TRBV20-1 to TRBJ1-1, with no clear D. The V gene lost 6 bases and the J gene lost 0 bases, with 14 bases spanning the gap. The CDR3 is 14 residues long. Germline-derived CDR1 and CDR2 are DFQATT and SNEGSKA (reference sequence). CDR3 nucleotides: TGCAGTGCCGTTGACCTTACTTTGAACACTGAAGCTTTCTTT. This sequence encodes CSAVDLTLNTEAFF.

In DNA form, the CDR3 reads TGCAGTGCTAGAGATCTTGGCAGGGGGGGCTTGGGGCCCCAGCATTTT. Encoded protein: CSARDLGRGGLGPQHF. The genes are TRBV20-1 and TRBJ1-5, with 7 positions matching TRBD1. Germline assignment: CDR1 DFQATT and CDR2 SNEGSKA (reference sequence). V was pared by 0 bases and J by 9 bases, with 14 bases of the junction left unmatched. The CDR3 is 16 amino acids.

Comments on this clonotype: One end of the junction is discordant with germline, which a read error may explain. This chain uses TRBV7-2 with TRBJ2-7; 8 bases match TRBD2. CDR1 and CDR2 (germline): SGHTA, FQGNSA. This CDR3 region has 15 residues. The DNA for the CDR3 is TGTGCCAGCAGCCCCGGCGGGGGGCTATTCGAAGAGCATTACTTC. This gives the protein CASSPGGGLFEEHYF. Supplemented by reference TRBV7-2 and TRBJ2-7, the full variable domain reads GAGVSQSPSNKVTEKGKDVELRCDPISGHTALYWYRQSLGQGLEFLIYFQGNSAPDKSGLPSDRFSAERTGGSVSTLTIQRTQQEDSAVYLCASSPGGGLFEEHYFGPGTRLTVT.

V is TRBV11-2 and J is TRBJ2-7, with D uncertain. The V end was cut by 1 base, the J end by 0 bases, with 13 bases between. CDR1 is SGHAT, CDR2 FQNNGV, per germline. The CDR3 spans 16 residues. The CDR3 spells CASSLGLGRASYEQYF. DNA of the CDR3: TGTGCCAGCAGCTTAGGCCTCGGACGGGCCTCCTACGAGCAGTACTTC.

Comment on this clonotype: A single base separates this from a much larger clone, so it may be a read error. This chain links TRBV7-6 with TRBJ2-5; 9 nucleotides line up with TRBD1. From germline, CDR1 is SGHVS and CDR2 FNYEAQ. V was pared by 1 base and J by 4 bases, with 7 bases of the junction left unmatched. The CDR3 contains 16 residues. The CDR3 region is CASSLGTRTGVETQYF. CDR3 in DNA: TGTGCCAGCAGCTTAGGAACGAGGACAGGGGTAGAGACCCAGTACTTC.

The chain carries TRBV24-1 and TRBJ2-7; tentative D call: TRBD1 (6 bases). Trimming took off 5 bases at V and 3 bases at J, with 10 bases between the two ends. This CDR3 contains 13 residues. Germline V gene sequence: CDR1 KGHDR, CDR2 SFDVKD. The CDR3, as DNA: TGTGCCACCAGTGGCGAACAGGGCTACGAGCAGTACTTC. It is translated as CATSGEQGYEQYF.